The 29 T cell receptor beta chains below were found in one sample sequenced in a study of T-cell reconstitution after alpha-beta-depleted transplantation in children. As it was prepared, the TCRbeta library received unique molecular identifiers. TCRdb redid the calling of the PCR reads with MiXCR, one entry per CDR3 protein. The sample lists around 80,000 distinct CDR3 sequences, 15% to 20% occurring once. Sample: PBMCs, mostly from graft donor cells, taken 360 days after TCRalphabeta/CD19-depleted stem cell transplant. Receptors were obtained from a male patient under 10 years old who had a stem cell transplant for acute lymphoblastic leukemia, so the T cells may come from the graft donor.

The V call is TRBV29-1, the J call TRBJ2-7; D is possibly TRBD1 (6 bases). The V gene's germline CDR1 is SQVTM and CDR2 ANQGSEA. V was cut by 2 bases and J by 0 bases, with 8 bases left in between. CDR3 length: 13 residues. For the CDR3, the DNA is TGCAGCGTTGAAACAGGGAGCTCCTACGAGCAGTACTTC. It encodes CSVETGSSYEQYF.

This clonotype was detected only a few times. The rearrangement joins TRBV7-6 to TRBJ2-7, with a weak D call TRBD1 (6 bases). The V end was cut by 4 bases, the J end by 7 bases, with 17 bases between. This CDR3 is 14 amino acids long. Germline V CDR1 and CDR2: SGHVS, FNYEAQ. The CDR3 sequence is CASSSTTGTSEQYF. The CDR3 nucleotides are TGTGCCAGCAGCTCAACCACCGGGACATCGGAGCAGTACTTC.

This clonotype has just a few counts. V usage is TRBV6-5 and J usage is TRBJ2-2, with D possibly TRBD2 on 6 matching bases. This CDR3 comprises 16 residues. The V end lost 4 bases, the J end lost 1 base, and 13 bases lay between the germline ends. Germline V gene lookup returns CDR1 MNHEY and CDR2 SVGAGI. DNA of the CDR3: TGTGCCAGCAGTTTACCCGCGGGGATGAACACCGGGGAGCTGTTTTTT. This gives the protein CASSLPAGMNTGELFF.

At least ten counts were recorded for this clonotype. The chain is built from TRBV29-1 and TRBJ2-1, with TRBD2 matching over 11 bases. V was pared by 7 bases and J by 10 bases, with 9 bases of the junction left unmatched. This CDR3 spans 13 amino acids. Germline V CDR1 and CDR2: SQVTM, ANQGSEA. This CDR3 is CSACRLAGNEQFF. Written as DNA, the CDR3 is TGCAGCGCTTGTAGACTAGCGGGAAACGAGCAGTTCTTC.

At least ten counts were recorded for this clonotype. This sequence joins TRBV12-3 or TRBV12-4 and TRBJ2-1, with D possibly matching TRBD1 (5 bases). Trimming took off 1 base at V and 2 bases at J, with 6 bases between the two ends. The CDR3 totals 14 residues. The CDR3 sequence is CASSLDRPYNEQFF. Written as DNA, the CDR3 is TGTGCCAGCAGTTTAGACAGGCCCTACAATGAGCAGTTCTTC.

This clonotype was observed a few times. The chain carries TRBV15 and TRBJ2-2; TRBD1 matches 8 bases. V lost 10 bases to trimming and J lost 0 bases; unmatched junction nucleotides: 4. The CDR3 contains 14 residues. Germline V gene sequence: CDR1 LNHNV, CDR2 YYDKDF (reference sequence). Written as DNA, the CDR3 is TGTGCCATCCAACAGGGGGCGAACACCGGGGAGCTGTTTTTT. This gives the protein CAIQQGANTGELFF.

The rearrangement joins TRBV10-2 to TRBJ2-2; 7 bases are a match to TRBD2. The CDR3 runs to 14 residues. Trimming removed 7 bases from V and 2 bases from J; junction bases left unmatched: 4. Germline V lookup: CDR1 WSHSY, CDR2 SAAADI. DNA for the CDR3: TGCGCCAGCAAAGCGGGACCAAACACCGGGGAGCTGTTTTTT. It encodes CASKAGPNTGELFF.

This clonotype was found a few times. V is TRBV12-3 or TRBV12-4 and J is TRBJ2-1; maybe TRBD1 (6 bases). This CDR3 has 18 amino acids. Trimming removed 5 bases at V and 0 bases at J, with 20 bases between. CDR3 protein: CASSPYRELKSSYNEQFF. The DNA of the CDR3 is TGTGCCAGCAGTCCGTACAGGGAATTAAAAAGCTCCTACAATGAGCAGTTCTTC.

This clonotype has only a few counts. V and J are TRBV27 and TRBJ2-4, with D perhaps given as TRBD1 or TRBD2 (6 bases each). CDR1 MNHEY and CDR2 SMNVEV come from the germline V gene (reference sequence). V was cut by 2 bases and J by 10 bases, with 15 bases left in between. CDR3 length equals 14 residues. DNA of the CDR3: TGTGCCAGCAGTTTACGGGGGACTCAGGGGATTCAGTACTTC. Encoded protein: CASSLRGTQGIQYF.

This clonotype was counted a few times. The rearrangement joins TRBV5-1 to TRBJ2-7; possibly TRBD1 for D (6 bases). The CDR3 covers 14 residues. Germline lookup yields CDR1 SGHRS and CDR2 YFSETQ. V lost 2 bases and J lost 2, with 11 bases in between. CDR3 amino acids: CASSFGQFTYEQYF. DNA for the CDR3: TGCGCCAGCAGCTTTGGACAGTTCACCTACGAGCAGTACTTC.

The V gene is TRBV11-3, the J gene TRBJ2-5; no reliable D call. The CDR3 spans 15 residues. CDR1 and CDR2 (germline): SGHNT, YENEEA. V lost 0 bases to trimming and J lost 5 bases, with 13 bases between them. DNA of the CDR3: TGTGCCAGCAGCTTAGATCCCGAGGAGTCGGAGACCCAGTACTTC. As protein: CASSLDPEESETQYF.

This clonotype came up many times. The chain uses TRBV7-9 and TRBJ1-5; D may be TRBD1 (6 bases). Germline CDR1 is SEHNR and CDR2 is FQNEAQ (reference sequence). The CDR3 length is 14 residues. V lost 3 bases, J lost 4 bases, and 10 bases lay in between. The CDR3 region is CASSFRGGNQPQHF. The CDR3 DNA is TGTGCCAGCAGCTTCAGGGGTGGGAATCAGCCCCAGCATTTT.

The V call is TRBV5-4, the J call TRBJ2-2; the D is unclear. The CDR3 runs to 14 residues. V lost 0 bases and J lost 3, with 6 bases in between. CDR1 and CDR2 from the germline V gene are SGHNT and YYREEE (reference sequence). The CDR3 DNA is TGTGCCAGCAGCTTGGGACCTGACACCGGGGAGCTGTTTTTT. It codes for CASSLGPDTGELFF.

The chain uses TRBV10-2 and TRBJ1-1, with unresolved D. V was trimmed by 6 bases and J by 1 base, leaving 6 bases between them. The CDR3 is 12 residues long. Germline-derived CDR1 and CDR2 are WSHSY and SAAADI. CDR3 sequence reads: CASRVQNTEAFF. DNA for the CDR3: TGCGCCAGCAGGGTGCAGAACACTGAAGCTTTCTTT.

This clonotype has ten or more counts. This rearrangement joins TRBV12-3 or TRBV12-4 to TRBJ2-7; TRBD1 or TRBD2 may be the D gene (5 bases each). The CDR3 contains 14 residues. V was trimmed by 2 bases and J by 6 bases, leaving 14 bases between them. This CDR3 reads CASSLYGFGAEQYF. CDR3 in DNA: TGTGCCAGCAGTTTATACGGCTTCGGGGCCGAGCAGTACTTC.

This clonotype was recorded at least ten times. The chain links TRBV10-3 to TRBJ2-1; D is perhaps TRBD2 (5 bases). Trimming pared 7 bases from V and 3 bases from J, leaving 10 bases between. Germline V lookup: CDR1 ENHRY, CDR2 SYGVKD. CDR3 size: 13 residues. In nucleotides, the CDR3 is TGTGCCATCATGCCCGGGGTCTACAATGAGCAGTTCTTC. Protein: CAIMPGVYNEQFF.

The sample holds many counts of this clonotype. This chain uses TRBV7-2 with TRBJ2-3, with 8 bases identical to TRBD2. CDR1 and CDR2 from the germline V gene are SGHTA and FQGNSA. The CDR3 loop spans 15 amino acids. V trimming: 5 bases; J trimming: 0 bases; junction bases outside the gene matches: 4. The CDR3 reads CASSLTSGSTDTQYF. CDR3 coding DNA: TGTGCCAGCAGCCTTACTAGCGGTAGCACAGATACGCAGTATTTT.

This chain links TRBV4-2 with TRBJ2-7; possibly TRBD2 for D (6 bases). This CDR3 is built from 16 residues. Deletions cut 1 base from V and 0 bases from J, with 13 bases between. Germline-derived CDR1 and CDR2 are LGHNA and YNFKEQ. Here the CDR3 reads CASSQVGPGDSYEQYF. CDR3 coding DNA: TGTGCCAGCAGCCAAGTCGGCCCGGGGGACTCCTACGAGCAGTACTTC.

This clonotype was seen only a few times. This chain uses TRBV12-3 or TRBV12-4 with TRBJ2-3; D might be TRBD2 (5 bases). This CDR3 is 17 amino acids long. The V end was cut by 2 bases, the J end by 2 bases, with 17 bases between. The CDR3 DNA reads TGTGCCAGCAGTTTAAGATACGGGGTCGGTCACACAGATACGCAGTATTTT. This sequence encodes CASSLRYGVGHTDTQYF.

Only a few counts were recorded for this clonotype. CDR3 loop: CSVAVSGANVLTF. DNA for the CDR3: TGCAGCGTTGCAGTATCTGGGGCCAACGTCCTGACTTTC. This sequence joins TRBV29-1 and TRBJ2-6; D not certain. CDR3 length: 13 residues. Germline-derived CDR1 and CDR2 are SQVTM and ANQGSEA. V was pared by 4 bases and J by 1 base, with 5 bases between.

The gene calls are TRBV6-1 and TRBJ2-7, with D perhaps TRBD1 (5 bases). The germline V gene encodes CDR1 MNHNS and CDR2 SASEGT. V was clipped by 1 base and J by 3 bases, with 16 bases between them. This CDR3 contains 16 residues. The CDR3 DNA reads TGTGCCAGCAGTGAAGGGGTAACAGGAAACTACTACGAGCAGTACTTC. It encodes CASSEGVTGNYYEQYF.

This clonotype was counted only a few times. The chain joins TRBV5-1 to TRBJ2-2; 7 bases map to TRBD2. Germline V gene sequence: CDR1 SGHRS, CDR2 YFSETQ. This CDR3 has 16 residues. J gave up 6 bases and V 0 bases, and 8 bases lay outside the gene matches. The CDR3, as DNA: TGCGCCAGCAGCTTGGGGATCGGGACTAAGTCCGGGGAGCTGTTTTTT. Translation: CASSLGIGTKSGELFF.

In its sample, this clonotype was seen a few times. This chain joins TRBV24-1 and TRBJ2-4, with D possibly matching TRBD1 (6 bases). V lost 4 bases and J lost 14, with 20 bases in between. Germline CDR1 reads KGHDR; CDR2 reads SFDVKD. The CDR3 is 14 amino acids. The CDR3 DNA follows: TGTGCCACCAGTGAATCCGGGACACAGGGCTTGAAGTACTTC. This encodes CATSESGTQGLKYF.

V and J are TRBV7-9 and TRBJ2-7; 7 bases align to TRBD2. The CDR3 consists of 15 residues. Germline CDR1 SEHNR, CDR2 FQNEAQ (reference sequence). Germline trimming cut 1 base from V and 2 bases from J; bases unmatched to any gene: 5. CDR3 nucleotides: TGTGCCAGCAGCTTAGTCCTAGCGGATGCCTACGAGCAGTACTTC. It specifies CASSLVLADAYEQYF.

This CDR3 reads CACSRWASGRASYNEQFF. CDR3 DNA: TGTGCCTGCTCGCGGTGGGCGAGCGGGAGGGCCTCCTACAATGAGCAGTTCTTC. The chain links TRBV30 to TRBJ2-1; 10 positions agree with TRBD2. The V segment lost 6 bases and the J segment 0 bases; nucleotides outside the gene matches: 14. CDR1 GTSNPN and CDR2 SVGIG come from the germline V gene (reference sequence). CDR3 size: 18 residues.

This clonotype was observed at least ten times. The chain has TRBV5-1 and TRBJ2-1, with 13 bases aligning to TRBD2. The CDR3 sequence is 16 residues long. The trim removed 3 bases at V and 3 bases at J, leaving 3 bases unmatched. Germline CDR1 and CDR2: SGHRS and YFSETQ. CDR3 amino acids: CASSSGLAGFYNEQFF. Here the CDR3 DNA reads TGCGCCAGCAGCTCGGGACTAGCGGGGTTCTACAATGAGCAGTTCTTC. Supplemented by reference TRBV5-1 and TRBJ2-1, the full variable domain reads KAGVTQTPRYLIKTRGQQVTLSCSPISGHRSVSWYQQTPGQGLQFLFEYFSETQRNKGNFPGRFSGRQFSNSRSEMNVSTLELGDSALYLCASSSGLAGFYNEQFFGPGTRLTVL.

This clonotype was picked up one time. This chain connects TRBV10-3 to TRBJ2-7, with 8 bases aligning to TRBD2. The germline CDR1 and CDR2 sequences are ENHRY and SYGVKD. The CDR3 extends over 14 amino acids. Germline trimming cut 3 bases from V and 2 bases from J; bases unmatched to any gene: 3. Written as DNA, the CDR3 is TGTGCCATCAGTGAATGGACTAGCACCTACGAGCAGTACTTC. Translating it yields CAISEWTSTYEQYF.

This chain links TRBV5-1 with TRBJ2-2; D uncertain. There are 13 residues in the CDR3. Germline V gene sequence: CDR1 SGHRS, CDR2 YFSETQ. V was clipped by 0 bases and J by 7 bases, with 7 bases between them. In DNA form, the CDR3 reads TGCGCCAGCAGCTTGGGTGTTCACGGGGAGCTGTTTTTT. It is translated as CASSLGVHGELFF.

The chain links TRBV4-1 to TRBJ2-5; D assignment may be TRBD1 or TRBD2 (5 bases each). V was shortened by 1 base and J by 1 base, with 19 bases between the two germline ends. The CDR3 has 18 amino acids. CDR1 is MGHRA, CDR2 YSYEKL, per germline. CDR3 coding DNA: TGCGCCAGCAGCCAAGGGACTTTGGGGCTTCGGTTCCAAGAGACCCAGTACTTC. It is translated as CASSQGTLGLRFQETQYF.